The rows below give T cell receptor beta chains drawn from one sample of a study of T cells in Graves' hyperthyroidism and ophthalmopathy. Each CDR3 protein is one row after TCRdb ran MiXCR on the multiplex PCR reads. The sample yields hundreds of thousands of distinct CDR3 sequences, 14% to 15% seen once. The sequencing sample was made of blood. The receptors stem from a man younger than 35 with Graves' ophthalmopathy. Each CDR3 is given with its conserved first and last residue. Fields, in order: J gene, V gene, D gene, clone size, CDR3 protein, CDR3 DNA. D genes are given only for firm matches. Expanded clones are given a class, and other clones once, few, many or no size at all.

j_call: TRBJ2-5
v_call: TRBV5-6
d_call: NA
clone_size: NA
cdr3_aa: CASSLMGTRPRTQYF
cdr3_nt: TGTGCCAGCAGCTTGATGGGGACAAGGCCGAGGACCCAGTACTTC

j_call: TRBJ2-1
v_call: TRBV12-3/TRBV12-4
d_call: NA
clone_size: many
cdr3_aa: CASSWYHRDGGSFNEQFF
cdr3_nt: TGTGCCAGCAGTTGGTACCACCGGGACGGCGGCTCTTTCAATGAGCAGTTCTTC

j_call: TRBJ2-7
v_call: TRBV20-1
d_call: TRBD2
clone_size: NA
cdr3_aa: CSAPQLAGGPYEQYF
cdr3_nt: TGCAGTGCTCCCCAACTAGCGGGAGGGCCCTACGAGCAGTACTTC

j_call: TRBJ2-3
v_call: TRBV18
d_call: TRBD2
clone_size: many
cdr3_aa: CASSPRTSGTDTQYF
cdr3_nt: TGTGCCAGCTCACCAAGGACTAGCGGCACAGATACGCAGTATTTT

j_call: TRBJ1-5
v_call: TRBV6-1
d_call: NA
clone_size: NA
cdr3_aa: CASNVVVYQPQHF
cdr3_nt: TGTGCCAGCAATGTGGTAGTTTACCAGCCCCAGCATTTT

j_call: TRBJ2-2
v_call: TRBV10-1
d_call: NA
clone_size: NA
cdr3_aa: CASSGTGTPTGELFF
cdr3_nt: TGCGCCAGCAGTGGCACCGGGACACCCACCGGGGAGCTGTTTTTT

j_call: TRBJ1-5
v_call: TRBV27
d_call: NA
clone_size: NA
cdr3_aa: CASSLLNSGQPQHF
cdr3_nt: TGTGCCAGCAGTTTATTAAATTCGGGACAGCCCCAGCATTTT

j_call: TRBJ1-1
v_call: TRBV12-3/TRBV12-4
d_call: NA
clone_size: many
cdr3_aa: CASSLRTNTEAFF
cdr3_nt: TGTGCCAGCAGTTTAAGGACCAACACTGAAGCTTTCTTT

j_call: TRBJ2-1
v_call: TRBV7-8
d_call: TRBD2
clone_size: many
cdr3_aa: CASSLGTSGSHEQFF
cdr3_nt: TGTGCCAGCAGCTTGGGGACTAGCGGGAGTCATGAGCAGTTCTTC

j_call: TRBJ2-3
v_call: TRBV4-1
d_call: NA
clone_size: many
cdr3_aa: CASSQGWIGITDTQYF
cdr3_nt: TGCGCCAGCAGCCAAGGATGGATTGGGATCACAGATACGCAGTATTTT

j_call: TRBJ2-7
v_call: TRBV5-1
d_call: NA
clone_size: many
cdr3_aa: CASSLVGNEQYF
cdr3_nt: TGCGCCAGCAGCTTGGTAGGGAACGAGCAGTACTTC

j_call: TRBJ2-3
v_call: TRBV19
d_call: NA
clone_size: few
cdr3_aa: CASSISGDTQYF
cdr3_nt: TGTGCCAGTAGTATTAGCGGTGACACGCAGTATTTT

j_call: TRBJ1-2
v_call: TRBV6-2/TRBV6-3
d_call: NA
clone_size: many
cdr3_aa: CASRLTGRYGYTF
cdr3_nt: TGTGCCAGCAGACTCACAGGGAGGTATGGCTACACCTTC

j_call: TRBJ2-2
v_call: TRBV29-1
d_call: NA
clone_size: few
cdr3_aa: CSVETGVNTGELFF
cdr3_nt: TGCAGCGTTGAAACGGGGGTGAACACCGGGGAGCTGTTTTTT

j_call: TRBJ1-2
v_call: TRBV10-2
d_call: NA
clone_size: NA
cdr3_aa: CASSEWGPYGYTF
cdr3_nt: TGCGCCAGCAGTGAGTGGGGGCCCTATGGCTACACCTTC

j_call: TRBJ2-7
v_call: TRBV27
d_call: NA
clone_size: NA
cdr3_aa: CASRSSDSYEQYF
cdr3_nt: TGTGCCAGCAGATCTAGCGACTCCTACGAGCAGTACTTC

j_call: TRBJ2-7
v_call: TRBV5-1
d_call: NA
clone_size: many
cdr3_aa: CASRLWGDPNEQYF
cdr3_nt: TGCGCCAGCAGACTCTGGGGGGATCCTAACGAGCAGTACTTC

j_call: TRBJ2-1
v_call: TRBV6-5
d_call: NA
clone_size: many
cdr3_aa: CASSYPPARVGVPLGDNEQFF
cdr3_nt: TGTGCCAGCAGTTACCCTCCCGCCAGGGTGGGAGTTCCCCTAGGGGACAATGAGCAGTTCTTC

j_call: TRBJ2-1
v_call: TRBV20-1
d_call: NA
clone_size: many
cdr3_aa: CSASSRERGGNEQFF
cdr3_nt: TGCAGTGCTAGTTCCCGGGAGAGGGGCGGCAATGAGCAGTTCTTC

j_call: TRBJ1-2
v_call: TRBV30
d_call: NA
clone_size: NA
cdr3_aa: CAWSVVGNYGYTF
cdr3_nt: TGTGCCTGGAGTGTAGTAGGGAACTATGGCTACACCTTC

j_call: TRBJ2-6
v_call: TRBV10-3
d_call: NA
clone_size: NA
cdr3_aa: CTISDGDSGANVLTF
cdr3_nt: TGTACCATCAGTGATGGTGACTCTGGGGCCAACGTCCTGACTTTC

j_call: TRBJ1-1
v_call: TRBV19
d_call: NA
clone_size: once
cdr3_aa: CASRGRDPKGPEAFF
cdr3_nt: TGTGCCAGTAGAGGAAGGGACCCGAAAGGACCTGAAGCTTTCTTT

j_call: TRBJ2-7
v_call: TRBV5-6
d_call: NA
clone_size: NA
cdr3_aa: CAGSLGASSYEQYF
cdr3_nt: TGTGCCGGCAGCTTGGGCGCGAGCTCCTACGAGCAGTACTTC

j_call: TRBJ2-3
v_call: TRBV5-4
d_call: TRBD2
clone_size: many
cdr3_aa: CASSLSSGGTDTQYF
cdr3_nt: TGTGCCAGCAGCTTGTCTAGCGGGGGCACAGATACGCAGTATTTT

j_call: TRBJ1-1
v_call: TRBV3-1
d_call: NA
clone_size: many
cdr3_aa: CASSQEGMNTEAFF
cdr3_nt: TGTGCCAGCAGCCAAGAAGGAATGAACACTGAAGCTTTCTTT

j_call: TRBJ2-7
v_call: TRBV7-9
d_call: NA
clone_size: many
cdr3_aa: CASSWKLPGLLGEQYF
cdr3_nt: TGTGCCAGCAGCTGGAAACTACCGGGACTGTTGGGCGAGCAGTACTTC

j_call: TRBJ1-2
v_call: TRBV13
d_call: NA
clone_size: NA
cdr3_aa: CASSLGPTLRAPLENYGYTF
cdr3_nt: TGTGCCAGCAGCTTAGGGCCCACCCTAAGGGCCCCACTAGAAAACTATGGCTACACCTTC

j_call: TRBJ2-5
v_call: TRBV20-1
d_call: TRBD1
clone_size: many
cdr3_aa: CSARPVGQGRLETQYF
cdr3_nt: TGCAGTGCTAGGCCCGTCGGACAGGGTCGTCTGGAGACCCAGTACTTC

j_call: TRBJ1-3
v_call: TRBV19
d_call: NA
clone_size: NA
cdr3_aa: CASSIVGYGNTIYF
cdr3_nt: TGTGCCAGTAGTATAGTGGGCTATGGAAACACCATATATTTT

j_call: TRBJ1-1
v_call: TRBV5-1
d_call: NA
clone_size: NA
cdr3_aa: CASSLGSGKSTEAFF
cdr3_nt: TGCGCCAGCAGCTTGGGTTCCGGGAAATCCACTGAAGCTTTCTTT

j_call: TRBJ1-1
v_call: TRBV29-1
d_call: NA
clone_size: many
cdr3_aa: CSSTGFSTEAFF
cdr3_nt: TGCAGCTCAACGGGGTTTAGCACTGAAGCTTTCTTT

j_call: TRBJ2-2
v_call: TRBV27
d_call: TRBD1
clone_size: many
cdr3_aa: CASSWTGSGTGELFF
cdr3_nt: TGTGCCAGCAGCTGGACAGGGTCGGGCACCGGGGAGCTGTTTTTT

j_call: TRBJ1-1
v_call: TRBV9
d_call: NA
clone_size: few
cdr3_aa: CASSVEGAQTEAFF
cdr3_nt: TGTGCCAGCAGCGTAGAAGGGGCGCAAACTGAAGCTTTCTTT

j_call: TRBJ2-5
v_call: TRBV27
d_call: TRBD1
clone_size: few
cdr3_aa: CASRSTGGVETQYF
cdr3_nt: TGTGCCAGCAGGTCCACAGGGGGTGTAGAGACCCAGTACTTC

j_call: TRBJ2-6
v_call: TRBV29-1
d_call: NA
clone_size: NA
cdr3_aa: CSVLALMGGANVLTF
cdr3_nt: TGCAGCGTTCTAGCGCTGATGGGTGGGGCCAACGTCCTGACTTTC

j_call: TRBJ1-6
v_call: TRBV12-3/TRBV12-4
d_call: TRBD1
clone_size: many
cdr3_aa: CASKTGTENSPLHF
cdr3_nt: TGTGCCAGCAAAACCGGGACAGAAAATTCACCCCTCCACTTT

j_call: TRBJ2-2
v_call: TRBV2
d_call: NA
clone_size: many
cdr3_aa: CASKVGDGNTGELFF
cdr3_nt: TGTGCCAGCAAGGTTGGTGACGGAAACACCGGGGAGCTGTTTTTT

j_call: TRBJ2-6
v_call: TRBV12-3/TRBV12-4
d_call: TRBD1
clone_size: many
cdr3_aa: CASSLFTGGYGANVLTF
cdr3_nt: TGTGCCAGCAGTTTATTCACAGGGGGCTATGGGGCCAACGTCCTGACTTTC

j_call: TRBJ1-6
v_call: TRBV7-9
d_call: TRBD1
clone_size: few
cdr3_aa: CAIPRDRSYNSPLHF
cdr3_nt: TGTGCCATCCCCCGGGACAGATCTTATAATTCACCCCTCCACTTT

j_call: TRBJ2-1
v_call: TRBV10-3
d_call: TRBD1
clone_size: once
cdr3_aa: CAISEPSRQGDYEQFF
cdr3_nt: TGTGCCATCAGTGAGCCTTCAAGACAGGGAGACTACGAGCAGTTCTTC

j_call: TRBJ1-1
v_call: TRBV6-1
d_call: TRBD1
clone_size: few
cdr3_aa: CASNLQGSTEAFF
cdr3_nt: TGTGCCAGCAATCTACAGGGGAGCACTGAAGCTTTCTTT

j_call: TRBJ2-4
v_call: TRBV19
d_call: TRBD2
clone_size: NA
cdr3_aa: CASTRDYNQNIQYF
cdr3_nt: TGTGCCAGCACCCGGGACTACAACCAAAACATTCAGTACTTC

j_call: TRBJ2-1
v_call: TRBV6-2/TRBV6-3
d_call: TRBD2
clone_size: once
cdr3_aa: CASSYHRGGPIF
cdr3_nt: TGTGCCAGCAGTTACCACCGCGGGGGGCCGATCTTC

j_call: TRBJ2-3
v_call: TRBV11-3
d_call: TRBD2
clone_size: few
cdr3_aa: CASSLQRGAQVDTQYF
cdr3_nt: TGTGCCAGCAGCTTACAGCGGGGGGCCCAGGTAGATACGCAGTATTTT

j_call: TRBJ1-1
v_call: TRBV7-9
d_call: NA
clone_size: NA
cdr3_aa: CASSLLPGAKEGTEAFF
cdr3_nt: TGTGCCAGCAGCTTATTGCCGGGGGCTAAGGAAGGCACTGAAGCTTTCTTT

j_call: TRBJ2-3
v_call: TRBV12-3/TRBV12-4
d_call: NA
clone_size: few
cdr3_aa: CASAVGEADTQYF
cdr3_nt: TGTGCCAGCGCAGTGGGGGAGGCAGATACGCAGTATTTT

j_call: TRBJ2-3
v_call: TRBV3-1
d_call: TRBD2
clone_size: many
cdr3_aa: CASSQEPAGGPMDTQYF
cdr3_nt: TGTGCCAGCAGCCAAGAGCCAGCGGGGGGGCCGATGGATACGCAGTATTTT

j_call: TRBJ2-7
v_call: TRBV28
d_call: NA
clone_size: many
cdr3_aa: CASSTLYEQYF
cdr3_nt: TGTGCCAGCAGTACCCTCTACGAGCAGTACTTC

j_call: TRBJ2-3
v_call: TRBV6-5
d_call: NA
clone_size: NA
cdr3_aa: CASSYGATLTDTQYF
cdr3_nt: TGTGCCAGCAGTTACGGGGCGACCCTAACAGATACGCAGTATTTT